The sequence of this TCR beta chain was determined in a study of STAT5B mutations in CD4+ large granular lymphocyte leukemia. General study points: TRBV06-family usage was enriched in top patient clones (8/27) versus controls (2/35).

The CDR3 contains 13 residues. Trimming stripped 5 bases from V and 9 bases from J, with 11 bases between. Germline assignment: CDR1 MGHDK and CDR2 SYGVNS. As concerns this clone: The target antigen is unknown.

The repertoire was sequenced with immunoSEQ multiplex PCR; TCRdb's copy has only in-frame clones and lacks some. The sample yields 30,000 to 35,000 clones, 87% seen once. The chain is built from TRBV25-1 and TRBJ1-6; D ambiguous. The sample comprised CD4+ T cells from blood buffy coats. The clonotype originates from a human donor in good health. CDR3 amino acids: CASSPQQSSPLHF. CDR3 sequence (DNA): TGTGCCAGCAGTCCACAACAAAGTTCACCCCTCCACTTT.